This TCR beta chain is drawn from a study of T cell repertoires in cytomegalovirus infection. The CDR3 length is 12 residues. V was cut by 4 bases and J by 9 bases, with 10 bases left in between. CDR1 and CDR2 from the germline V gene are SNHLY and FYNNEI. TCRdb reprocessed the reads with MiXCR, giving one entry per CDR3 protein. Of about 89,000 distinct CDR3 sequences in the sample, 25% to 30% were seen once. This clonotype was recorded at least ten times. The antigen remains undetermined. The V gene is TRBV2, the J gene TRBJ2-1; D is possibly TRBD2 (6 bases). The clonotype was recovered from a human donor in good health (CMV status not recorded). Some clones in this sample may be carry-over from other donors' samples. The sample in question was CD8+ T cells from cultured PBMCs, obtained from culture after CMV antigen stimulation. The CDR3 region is CASSAREVEQFF. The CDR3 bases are TGTGCCAGCAGTGCCAGGGAGGTTGAGCAGTTCTTC.